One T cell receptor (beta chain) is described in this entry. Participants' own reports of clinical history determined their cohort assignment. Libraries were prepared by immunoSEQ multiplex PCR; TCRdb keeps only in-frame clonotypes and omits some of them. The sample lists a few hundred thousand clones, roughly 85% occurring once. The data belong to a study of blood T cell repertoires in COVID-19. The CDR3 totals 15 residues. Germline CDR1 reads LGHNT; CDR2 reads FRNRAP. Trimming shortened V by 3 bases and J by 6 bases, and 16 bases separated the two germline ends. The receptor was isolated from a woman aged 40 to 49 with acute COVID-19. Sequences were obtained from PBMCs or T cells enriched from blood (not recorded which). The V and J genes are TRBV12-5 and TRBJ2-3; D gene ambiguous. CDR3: CASGFSRGLADTQYF. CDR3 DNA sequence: TGTGCTAGTGGTTTCAGCCGAGGTTTGGCTGATACGCAGTATTTT.